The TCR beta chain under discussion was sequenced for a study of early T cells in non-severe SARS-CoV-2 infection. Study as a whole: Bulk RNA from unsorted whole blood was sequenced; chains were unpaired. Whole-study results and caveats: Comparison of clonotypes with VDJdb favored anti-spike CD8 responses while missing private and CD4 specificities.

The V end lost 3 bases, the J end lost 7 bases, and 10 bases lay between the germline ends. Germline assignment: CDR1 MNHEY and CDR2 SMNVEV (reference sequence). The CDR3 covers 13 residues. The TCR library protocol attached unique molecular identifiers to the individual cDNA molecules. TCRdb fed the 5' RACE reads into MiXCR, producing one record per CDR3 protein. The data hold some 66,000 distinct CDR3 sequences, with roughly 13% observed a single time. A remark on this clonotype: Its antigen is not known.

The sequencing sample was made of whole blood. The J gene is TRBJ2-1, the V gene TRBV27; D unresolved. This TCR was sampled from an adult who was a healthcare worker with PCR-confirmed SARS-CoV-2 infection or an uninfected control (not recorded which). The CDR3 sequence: CASSFGELNEQFF. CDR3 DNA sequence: TGTGCCAGCAGTTTTGGGGAACTAAATGAGCAGTTCTTC.